This T cell receptor beta chain was profiled in a study of cytomegalovirus exposure and HLA in healthy donors. Germline CDR1 reads SGHTA; CDR2 reads FQGNSA. The CDR3 is 16 residues long. Trimming cost V 5 bases and J 6 bases; bases outside gene matches: 14. The PCR was carried out with 60 Vbeta primers and 13 Jbeta primers. Repertoires were generated with immunoSEQ multiplex PCR, while TCRdb's copy carries only in-frame clones and drops some. The table records roughly 200,000 clones, around four fifths of them present only once. The origin of this receptor is a man in his forties in good health and CMV-seropositive. The specimen sequenced was PBMCs. This chain uses TRBV7-2 with TRBJ2-3, with 7 bases aligning to TRBD2. CDR3 in amino acids: CASSPFRVAGGDTQYF. In DNA form, the CDR3 reads TGTGCCAGCAGCCCATTTAGGGTAGCGGGCGGTGATACGCAGTATTTT.